Listed below are T cell receptor beta chains from one sample, sequenced in a study of shared clonotypes between healthy human individuals. Assay: immunoSEQ multiplex PCR; the TCRdb copy retains only in-frame clones and omits some. Of over a million clones in the sample, roughly 96% were seen once. Sequencing was performed on naive CD4+ T cells sorted from blood. The source is a man aged 25 to 40 in good health. Both conserved end residues are part of each CDR3. The D gene is left open where the match is weak.

J gene,D gene,V gene,CDR3 protein
TRBJ2-2,TRBD1,TRBV6-1,CASSVRQGAGELFF
TRBJ2-3,NA,TRBV6-1,CASREGDFLDTQYF
TRBJ1-5,NA,TRBV29-1,CSVVQEVGQPQHF
TRBJ2-3,TRBD2,TRBV29-1,CSVEVPRLAGVTDTQYF
TRBJ1-3,NA,TRBV4-3,CASSQVGGSGNTIYF
TRBJ2-1,NA,TRBV10-2,CASEAVYNEQFF
TRBJ2-7,TRBD2,TRBV19,CASSLAGVPYEQYF
TRBJ2-3,TRBD2,TRBV5-4,CASSPGGLAGVATQYF
TRBJ2-5,TRBD1,TRBV2,CASSEKTGGRETQYF
TRBJ2-6,TRBD2,TRBV19,CASSMSSGRLSLSGANVLTF